This T cell receptor beta chain was documented in a study of human T cells and chemical hapten exposure. There are 14 residues in the CDR3. V gave up 0 bases and J gave up 1 base, with 9 bases separating them. Germline values: CDR1 DFQATT, CDR2 SNEGSKA (reference sequence). Findings and limits, study-wide: Donors in the study had alopecia, meaning their immune response may differ from healthy people's.

The sample's time point: pre-sensitization, week 0. Treatment: therapeutic diphenylcyclopropenone sensitization with weekly scalp DPC. Ahead of applying each patch test, blood was sampled. The sample holds many counts of this clonotype. Its antigen remains unidentified. TCRdb reprocessed the RACE reads via MiXCR and lists one record per CDR3 protein. The repertoire holds 89,000 or so distinct CDR3 sequences, with 8.5% as singletons. V is TRBV20-1 and J is TRBJ2-5; weak D call: TRBD2 (5 bases). The sequence was obtained from a man in his forties or fifties with alopecia areata. Some clones in this sample may be carry-over from other donors' samples. The sample was whole blood, taken in connection with sensitization to the hapten diphenylcyclopropenone (DPC). DNA for the CDR3: TGCAGTGCTAGAGATCCCAGCGGCCAAGAGACCCAGTACTTC. Residues: CSARDPSGQETQYF.